This T cell receptor beta chain was found in a study of CD8 T cells in Susac syndrome. The RNA, about 0.5 to 1 ug, was put through reverse transcription using random hexamers. A single record per CDR3 protein comes from TCRdb applying MiXCR to the immunoSEQ multiplex PCR reads. The sample contains more than 250,000 distinct CDR3 sequences, under 95% of which appear only once. Trimming cost V 5 bases and J 3 bases, with 6 bases left between them. The CDR3 runs to 12 residues. Germline CDR1 is LNHNV and CDR2 is YYDKDF (reference sequence). This chain links TRBV15 with TRBJ2-3, with D unresolved. This clonotype was sampled from a human donor with multiple sclerosis. The source material was CD4+ T cells from PBMCs. In nucleotides, the CDR3 is TGTGCCACCAGCTTTGTAACAGATACGCAGTATTTT. Translation gives CATSFVTDTQYF.